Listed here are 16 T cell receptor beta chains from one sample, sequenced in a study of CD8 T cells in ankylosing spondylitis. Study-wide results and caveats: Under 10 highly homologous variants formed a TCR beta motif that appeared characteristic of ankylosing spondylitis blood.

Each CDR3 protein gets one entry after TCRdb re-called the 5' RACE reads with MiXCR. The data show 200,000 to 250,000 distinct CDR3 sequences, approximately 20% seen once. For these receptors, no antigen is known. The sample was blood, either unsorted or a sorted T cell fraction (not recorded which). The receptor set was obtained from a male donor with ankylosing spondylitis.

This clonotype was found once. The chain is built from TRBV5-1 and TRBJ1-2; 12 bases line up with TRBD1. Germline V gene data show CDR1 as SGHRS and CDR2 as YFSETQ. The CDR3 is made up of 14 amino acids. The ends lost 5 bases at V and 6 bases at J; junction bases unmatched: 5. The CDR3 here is CASRDGTGGDGYTF. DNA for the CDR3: TGCGCCAGCAGGGACGGGACAGGGGGCGATGGCTACACCTTC. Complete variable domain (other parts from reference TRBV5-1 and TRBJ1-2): KAGVTQTPRYLIKTRGQQVTLSCSPISGHRSVSWYQQTPGQGLQFLFEYFSETQRNKGNFPGRFSGRQFSNSRSEMNVSTLELGDSALYLCASRDGTGGDGYTFGSGTRLTVV.

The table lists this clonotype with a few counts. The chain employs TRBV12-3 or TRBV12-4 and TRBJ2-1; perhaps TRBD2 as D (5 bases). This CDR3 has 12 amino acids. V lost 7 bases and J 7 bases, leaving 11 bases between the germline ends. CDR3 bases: TGTGCCAGCATCCGGTCGGGGAATGAGCAGTTCTTC. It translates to CASIRSGNEQFF.

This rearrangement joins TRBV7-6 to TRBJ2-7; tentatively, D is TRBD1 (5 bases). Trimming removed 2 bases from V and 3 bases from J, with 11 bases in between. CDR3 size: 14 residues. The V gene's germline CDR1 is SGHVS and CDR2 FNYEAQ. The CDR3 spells CASSLPGHSYEQYF. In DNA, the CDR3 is TGTGCCAGCAGCTTACCAGGGCATAGCTACGAGCAGTACTTC.

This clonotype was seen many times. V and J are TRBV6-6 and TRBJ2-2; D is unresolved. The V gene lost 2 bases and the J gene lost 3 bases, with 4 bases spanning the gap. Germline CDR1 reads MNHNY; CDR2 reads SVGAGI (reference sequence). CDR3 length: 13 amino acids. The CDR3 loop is CASSYRDTGELFF. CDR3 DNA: TGTGCCAGCAGTTACAGGGACACCGGGGAGCTGTTTTTT.

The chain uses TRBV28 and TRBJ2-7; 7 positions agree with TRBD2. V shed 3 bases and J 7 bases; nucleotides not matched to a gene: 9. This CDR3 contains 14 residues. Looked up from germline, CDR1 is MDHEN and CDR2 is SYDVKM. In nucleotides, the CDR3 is TGTGCCAGCAGTTTCCCGGGACTACCTACGGAGCAGTACTTC. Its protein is CASSFPGLPTEQYF.

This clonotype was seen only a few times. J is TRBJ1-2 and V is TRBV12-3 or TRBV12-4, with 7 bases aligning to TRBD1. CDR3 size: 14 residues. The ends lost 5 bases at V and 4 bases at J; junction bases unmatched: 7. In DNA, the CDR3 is TGTGCCAGCAGTCCGAGGGGGCCTGGCTATGGCTACACCTTC. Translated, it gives CASSPRGPGYGYTF.

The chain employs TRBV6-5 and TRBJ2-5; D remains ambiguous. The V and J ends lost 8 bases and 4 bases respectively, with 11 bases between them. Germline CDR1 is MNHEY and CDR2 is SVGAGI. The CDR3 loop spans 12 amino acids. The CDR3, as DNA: TGTGCCAGCGGCAAACAGTTAGAGACCCAGTACTTC. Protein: CASGKQLETQYF.

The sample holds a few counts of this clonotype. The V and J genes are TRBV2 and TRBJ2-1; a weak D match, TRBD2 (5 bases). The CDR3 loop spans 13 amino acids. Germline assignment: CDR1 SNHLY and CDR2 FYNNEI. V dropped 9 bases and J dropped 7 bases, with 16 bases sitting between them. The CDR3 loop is CASPAYSGNEQFF. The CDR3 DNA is TGTGCCAGTCCGGCTTACTCGGGGAATGAGCAGTTCTTC.

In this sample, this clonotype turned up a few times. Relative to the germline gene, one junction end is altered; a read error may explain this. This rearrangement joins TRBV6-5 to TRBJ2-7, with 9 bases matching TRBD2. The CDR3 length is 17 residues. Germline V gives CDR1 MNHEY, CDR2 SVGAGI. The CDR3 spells CASSNSLTSGVTYEQYF. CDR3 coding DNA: TGTGCCAGCAGTAACTCCCTGACTAGCGGAGTCACCTACGAGCAGTACTTC.

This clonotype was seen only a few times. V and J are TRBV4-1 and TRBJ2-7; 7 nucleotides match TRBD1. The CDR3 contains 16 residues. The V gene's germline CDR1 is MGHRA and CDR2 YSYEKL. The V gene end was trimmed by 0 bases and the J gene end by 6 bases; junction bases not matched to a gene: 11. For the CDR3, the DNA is TGCGCCAGCAGCCAAGAGGGCTGGCAGGGGGTTAGCGAGCAGTACTTC. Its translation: CASSQEGWQGVSEQYF.

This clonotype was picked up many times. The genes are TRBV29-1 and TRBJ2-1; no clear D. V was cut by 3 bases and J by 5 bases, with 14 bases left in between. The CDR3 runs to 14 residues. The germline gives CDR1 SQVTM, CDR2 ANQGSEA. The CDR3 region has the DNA TGCAGCGTTGATTTCGCTGACCTAAACAATGAGCAGTTCTTC. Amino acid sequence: CSVDFADLNNEQFF.

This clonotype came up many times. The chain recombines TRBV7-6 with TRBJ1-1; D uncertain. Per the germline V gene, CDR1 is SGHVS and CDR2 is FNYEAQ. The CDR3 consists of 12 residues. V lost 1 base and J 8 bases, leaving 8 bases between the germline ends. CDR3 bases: TGTGCCAGCAGCTTAGTCCCCTACGAAGCTTTCTTT. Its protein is CASSLVPYEAFF.

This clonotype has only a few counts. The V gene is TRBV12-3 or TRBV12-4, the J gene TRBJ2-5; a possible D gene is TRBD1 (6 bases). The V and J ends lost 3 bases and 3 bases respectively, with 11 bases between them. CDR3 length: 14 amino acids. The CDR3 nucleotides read TGTGCCAGCAGTTTGGGGTCAGGGGAAGAGACCCAGTACTTC. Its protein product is CASSLGSGEETQYF.

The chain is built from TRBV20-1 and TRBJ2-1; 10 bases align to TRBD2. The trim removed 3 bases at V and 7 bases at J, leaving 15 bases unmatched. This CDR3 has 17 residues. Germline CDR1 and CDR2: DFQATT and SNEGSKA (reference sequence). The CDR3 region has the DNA TGCAGTGCTAGGGGATCATCAGCGGGGGGGCGGGTAAATGAGCAGTTCTTC. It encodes CSARGSSAGGRVNEQFF.

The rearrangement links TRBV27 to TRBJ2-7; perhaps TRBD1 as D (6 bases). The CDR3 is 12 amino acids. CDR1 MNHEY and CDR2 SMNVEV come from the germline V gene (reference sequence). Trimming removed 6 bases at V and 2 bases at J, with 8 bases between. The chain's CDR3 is CASRTGTYEQYF. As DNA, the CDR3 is TGTGCCAGCAGGACAGGAACCTACGAGCAGTACTTC.

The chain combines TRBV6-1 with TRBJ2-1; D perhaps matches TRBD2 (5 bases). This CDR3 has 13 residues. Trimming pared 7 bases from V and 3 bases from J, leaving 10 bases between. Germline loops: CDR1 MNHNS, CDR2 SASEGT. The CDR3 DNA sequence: TGTGCCAGCAACCCCGGGGACTACAATGAGCAGTTCTTC. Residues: CASNPGDYNEQFF.